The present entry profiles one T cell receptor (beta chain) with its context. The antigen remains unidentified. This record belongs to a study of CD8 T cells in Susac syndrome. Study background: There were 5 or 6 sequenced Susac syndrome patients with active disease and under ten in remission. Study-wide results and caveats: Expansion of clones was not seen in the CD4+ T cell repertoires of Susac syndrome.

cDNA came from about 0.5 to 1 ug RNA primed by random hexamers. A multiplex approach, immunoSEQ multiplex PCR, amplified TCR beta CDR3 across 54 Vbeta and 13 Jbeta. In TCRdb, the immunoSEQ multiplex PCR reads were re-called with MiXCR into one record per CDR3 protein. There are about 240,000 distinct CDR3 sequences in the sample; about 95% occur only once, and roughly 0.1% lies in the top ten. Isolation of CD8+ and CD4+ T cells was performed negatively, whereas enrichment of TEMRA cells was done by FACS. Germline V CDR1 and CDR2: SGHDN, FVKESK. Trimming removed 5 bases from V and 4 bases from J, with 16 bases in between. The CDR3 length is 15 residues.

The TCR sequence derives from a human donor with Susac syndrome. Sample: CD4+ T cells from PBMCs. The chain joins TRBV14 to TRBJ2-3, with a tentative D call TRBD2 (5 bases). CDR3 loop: CASSRQLGFADTQYF. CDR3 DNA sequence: TGTGCCAGCAGCAGGCAACTAGGGTTTGCAGATACGCAGTATTTT.